The clone carrying this T cell receptor beta chain was seen a few times. The antigen is unknown. The data were obtained in a study of CD8 T cells in ankylosing spondylitis. Findings of the study overall: Before this, some motif variants had been reported in reactive arthritis synovial fluid and blood. Ankylosing spondylitis blood appeared to carry a characteristic TCR beta motif of several highly homologous variants.

Scientists made TCR beta libraries using quantitative 5'-RACE with molecular barcodes. TCRdb re-analysed the 5' RACE reads in MiXCR, keeping a single row per CDR3 protein. The sample lists 200,000 to 250,000 distinct CDR3 sequences; around 19% were seen once. Germline V lookup: CDR1 SGDLS, CDR2 YYNGEE. The CDR3 is made up of 16 amino acids. Trimming pared 3 bases from V and 0 bases from J, leaving 13 bases between. J is TRBJ2-1 and V is TRBV9; D is undetermined. Sequenced: blood, either unsorted or a sorted T cell fraction (not recorded which). The TCR originated in a male donor with ankylosing spondylitis. This CDR3 reads CASSDPTKSSYNEQFF. The CDR3 coding sequence is TGTGCCAGCAGCGACCCTACTAAGAGCTCCTACAATGAGCAGTTCTTC.